The 28 T cell receptor beta chains below all came from one sample that was sequenced in a study of T cell responses to AZD1222 COVID-19 vaccine. Only in-frame clones appear in the TCRdb table, and some are missing; sequencing was by immunoSEQ multiplex PCR. This sample has approximately 180,000 clones, with roughly nine tenths found just once. This sample comprised peripheral blood, obtained on day 0 of AZD1222 vaccination. All receptors derive from an adult in good health.

This clone was counted a single time. The sample contains more than one DNA sequence encoding this CDR3. V gene TRBV4-2 combines with J gene TRBJ2-1, with a possible D match to TRBD2 (7 bases). The ends were cut back, 0 bases at V and 4 bases at J, with 10 bases in the middle. The germline gives CDR1 LGHNA, CDR2 YNFKEQ. The CDR3 spans 15 residues. CDR3 bases: TGTGCCAGCAGCCAAGAAGGGGGGGCTTACAATGAGCAGTTCTTC. This gives the protein CASSQEGGAYNEQFF.

The rearrangement uses TRBV4-2 and TRBJ2-1, with D tentatively TRBD2 (5 bases). This CDR3 is built from 12 residues. Deletions cut 2 bases from V and 6 bases from J, with 5 bases between. Germline V CDR1 and CDR2: LGHNA, YNFKEQ. This chain's CDR3 is CASSQLANEQFF. For the CDR3, the DNA is TGTGCCAGCAGCCAACTAGCCAATGAGCAGTTCTTC.

J is TRBJ2-2 and V is TRBV30; maybe TRBD1 (5 bases). The V gene lost 4 bases and the J gene lost 6 bases, with 12 bases spanning the gap. Germline assignment: CDR1 GTSNPN and CDR2 SVGIG (reference sequence). The CDR3 has 13 residues. This chain's CDR3 is CAWNLGPPGELFF. The CDR3 nucleotides read TGTGCCTGGAACCTGGGGCCCCCCGGGGAGCTGTTTTTT.

This rearrangement joins TRBV5-4 to TRBJ1-1, with TRBD1 matching over 12 bases. The junction had 5 bases not matched to a gene; V was cut back by 4 bases and J by 4 bases. This CDR3 comprises 15 residues. CDR1 is SGHNT, CDR2 YYREEE, per germline (reference sequence). The CDR3 nucleotides read TGTGCCAGCAGCAAGGGACAGGGGGCGGCCACTGAAGCTTTCTTT. Translating it yields CASSKGQGAATEAFF.

The V gene is TRBV6-6, the J gene TRBJ2-7; TRBD2 is a possible D gene (5 bases). V lost 2 bases and J 6 bases, leaving 5 bases between the germline ends. Germline V gene lookup returns CDR1 MNHNY and CDR2 SVGAGI (reference sequence). CDR3 length: 11 amino acids. The CDR3 DNA follows: TGTGCCAGCAGTTACGAGGGCGAGCAGTACTTC. Protein product: CASSYEGEQYF.

The CDR3 loop reads CASSPTSGGNEQFF. The DNA for the CDR3 is TGTGCCAGCAGCCCTACTAGCGGGGGCAATGAGCAGTTCTTC. J is TRBJ2-1 and V is TRBV2; 11 bases match TRBD2. Germline loops: CDR1 SNHLY, CDR2 FYNNEI. The length of the CDR3 is 14 residues. V lost 6 bases to trimming and J lost 6 bases; unmatched junction nucleotides: 4.

The chain recombines TRBV18 with TRBJ2-2; 9 bases match TRBD1. Germline V gene sequence: CDR1 KGHSH, CDR2 LQKENI. Trimming took 3 bases from V and 3 from J; bases not matched to a gene: 5. The CDR3 sequence is 16 residues long. CDR3 in amino acids: CASSPQRTGDTGELFF. As DNA, the CDR3 is TGTGCCAGCTCACCCCAACGGACAGGGGACACCGGGGAGCTGTTTTTT.

The CDR3 is CASSQDKGKAFF. CDR3 DNA: TGTGCCAGCAGCCAAGATAAGGGGAAAGCTTTCTTT. The V and J genes are TRBV3-1 (or the pseudogene TRBV3-2) and TRBJ1-1; possibly TRBD1 for D (5 bases). Germline V gives CDR1 LGHDT, CDR2 YNNKEL (reference sequence). The CDR3 is 12 residues long. The V end lost 0 bases, the J end lost 9 bases, and 8 bases lay between the germline ends.

The CDR3 DNA follows: TGTGCCAGCAGTTTACTACCACAGGGTCGTAACTCCTACGAGCAGTACTTC. Its translation: CASSLLPQGRNSYEQYF. The chain joins TRBV27 to TRBJ2-7, with D maybe TRBD1 (6 bases). Germline V gene data show CDR1 as MNHEY and CDR2 as SMNVEV (reference sequence). The ends were cut back, 2 bases at V and 0 bases at J, with 17 bases in the middle. The CDR3 spans 17 residues.

This clone was found once. The genes are TRBV18 and TRBJ2-3; 9 nucleotides match TRBD2. Trimming took 5 bases from V and 1 from J; bases not matched to a gene: 7. Germline lookup yields CDR1 KGHSH and CDR2 LQKENI. The CDR3 is 16 amino acids. The CDR3: CASSSAGGRGTDTQYF. The CDR3 region has the DNA TGTGCCAGCTCATCCGCGGGGGGGCGAGGCACAGATACGCAGTATTTT.

J is TRBJ2-4 and V is TRBV19; possibly TRBD2 for D (5 bases). The germline V and J ends were trimmed by 1 base and 6 bases, with 10 bases remaining between them. Germline V gene sequence: CDR1 LNHDA, CDR2 SQIVND (reference sequence). This CDR3 is built from 14 residues. CDR3 coding DNA: TGTGCCAGTAGTATAGGAGGGTTGGGAAACATTCAGTACTTC. Protein sequence: CASSIGGLGNIQYF.

This clone has just a few counts. The chain joins TRBV25-1 to TRBJ1-1; 8 bases line up with TRBD1. Germline CDR1 is MGHDK and CDR2 is SYGVNS. The CDR3 spans 15 residues. J gave up 6 bases and V 10 bases, and 16 bases lay outside the gene matches. This CDR3 reads CAIEQGGGRSAEAFF. In nucleotides, the CDR3 is TGTGCCATCGAACAGGGGGGAGGTCGTAGCGCTGAAGCTTTCTTT.

The rearrangement uses TRBV18 and TRBJ1-2; 9 nucleotides line up with TRBD1. Per germline, CDR1 KGHSH and CDR2 LQKENI. The J segment lost 6 bases and the V segment lost 4 bases, leaving 3 bases of the junction unmatched. The CDR3 contains 13 residues. The CDR3 sequence: CASSQQGAHGYTF. The CDR3 nucleotides read TGTGCCAGCTCACAACAGGGGGCGCATGGCTACACCTTC.

This clone was seen only once. V usage is TRBV6-5 and J usage is TRBJ1-5, with 11 bases matching TRBD1. The CDR3 covers 15 residues. From germline, CDR1 is MNHEY and CDR2 SVGAGI. Trimming at V came to 6 bases and at J to 5 bases, leaving 6 bases not matched to a gene. CDR3 DNA: TGTGCCAGCAGAGCCGGGACAGGGGGGGATCAGCCCCAGCATTTT. Its protein product is CASRAGTGGDQPQHF.

The V call is TRBV2, the J call TRBJ1-5; 8 bases map to TRBD1. The CDR3 spans 14 residues. The germline gives CDR1 SNHLY, CDR2 FYNNEI. With V trimmed by 6 bases and J by 6 bases, 7 bases remained unmatched. This chain's CDR3 is CASRPTGGGQPQHF. DNA of the CDR3: TGTGCCAGCAGACCTACAGGGGGAGGTCAGCCCCAGCATTTT.

The chain uses TRBV9 and TRBJ2-5; 7 bases are a match to TRBD1. Trimming took 4 bases from V and 5 from J; bases not matched to a gene: 8. This CDR3 is 14 amino acids long. The germline gives CDR1 SGDLS, CDR2 YYNGEE. CDR3 residues: CASSSRGFGETQYF. CDR3 in DNA: TGTGCCAGCAGCTCCAGGGGGTTCGGGGAGACCCAGTACTTC.

The chain is built from TRBV7-2 and TRBJ2-1, with D hard to call. The germline V gene encodes CDR1 SGHTA and CDR2 FQGNSA. CDR3 length: 14 residues. The ends were cut back, 1 base at V and 2 bases at J, with 6 bases in the middle. CDR3 bases: TGTGCCAGCAGCTTAGAGGAAGCCTACAATGAGCAGTTCTTC. Amino acid sequence: CASSLEEAYNEQFF.

This chain connects TRBV11-2 to TRBJ2-1; D is perhaps TRBD1 (5 bases). The CDR3 has 15 amino acids. CDR1 and CDR2 from the germline V gene are SGHAT and FQNNGV. Trimming stripped 5 bases from V and 8 bases from J, with 19 bases between. The CDR3 sequence is CASSLYYQGAYEQFF. CDR3 in DNA: TGTGCCAGCAGCCTTTATTACCAGGGCGCGTATGAGCAGTTCTTC. Looking up the rest from reference TRBV11-2 and TRBJ2-1 gives the full variable domain: EAGVAQSPRYKIIEKRQSVAFWCNPISGHATLYWYQQILGQGPKLLIQFQNNGVVDDSQLPKDRFSAERLKGVDSTLKIQPAKLEDSAVYLCASSLYYQGAYEQFFGPGTRLTVL.

The DNA of the CDR3 is TGTGCCAGCAGTTACTCGGCGCTAGCGGGGCAGTATTTT. It translates to CASSYSALAGQYF. This chain uses TRBV6-5 with TRBJ2-3; 8 nucleotides align to TRBD2. The trim removed 0 bases at V and 11 bases at J, leaving 4 bases unmatched. Per the germline V gene, CDR1 is MNHEY and CDR2 is SVGAGI. The CDR3 totals 13 residues.

The chain employs TRBV7-9 and TRBJ1-1; perhaps TRBD1 as D (6 bases). In germline, CDR1 is SEHNR, CDR2 FQNEAQ (reference sequence). The CDR3 contains 14 residues. V was clipped by 8 bases and J by 1 base, with 14 bases between them. Here the CDR3 reads CASAGARGNTEAFF. In nucleotides, the CDR3 is TGTGCCAGCGCCGGGGCCAGGGGGAACACTGAAGCTTTCTTT.

The V call is TRBV4-3, the J call TRBJ2-7; D unclear. Trimming shortened V by 0 bases and J by 3 bases, and 3 bases separated the two germline ends. Germline CDR1 LGHNA, CDR2 YSLEER. The CDR3 covers 12 residues. The CDR3 coding sequence is TGCGCCAGCAGCCAAGATTTCTACGAGCAGTACTTC. This codes for CASSQDFYEQYF.

The V call is TRBV7-9, the J call TRBJ1-1; TRBD1 agrees at 9 bases. V lost 8 bases, J lost 4 bases, and 14 bases stayed unmatched. Germline-derived CDR1 and CDR2 are SEHNR and FQNEAQ (reference sequence). CDR3 length equals 16 residues. The CDR3 DNA follows: TGTGCCAGCTTTTCGAGACAGGGGGATCAGGGCACTGAAGCTTTCTTT. Protein product: CASFSRQGDQGTEAFF.

This clone was found a few times. V is TRBV11-2 and J is TRBJ1-2; D might be TRBD1 (5 bases). The ends were cut back, 1 base at V and 8 bases at J, with 20 bases in the middle. The CDR3 covers 16 residues. Germline loops: CDR1 SGHAT, CDR2 FQNNGV. CDR3 sequence reads: CASSLGRGRAFGGYTF. CDR3 DNA: TGTGCCAGCAGCTTAGGGCGGGGCAGGGCATTTGGAGGCTACACCTTC.

The chain has TRBV13 and TRBJ1-1, with D unclear. CDR3 length: 12 residues. CDR1 and CDR2 from the germline V gene are PRHDT and FYEKMQ (reference sequence). V dropped 6 bases and J dropped 2 bases, with 7 bases sitting between them. CDR3 amino acids: CASSLANTEAFF. CDR3 nucleotides: TGTGCCAGCAGTTTGGCAAACACTGAAGCTTTCTTT. Combining the CDR3 with reference TRBV13 and TRBJ1-1 gives the whole variable domain AAGVIQSPRHLIKEKRETATLKCYPIPRHDTVYWYQQGPGQDPQFLISFYEKMQSDKGSIPDRFSAQQFSDYHSELNMSSLELGDSALYFCASSLANTEAFFGQGTRLTVV.

The rearrangement joins TRBV4-1 to TRBJ2-3; 9 bases match TRBD1. Germline assignment: CDR1 MGHRA and CDR2 YSYEKL. The CDR3 covers 15 residues. V was clipped by 5 bases and J by 4 bases; unmatched bases: 7. CDR3 sequence (DNA): TGCGCCAGCAGCGACCCGGGACAGGGCCCAGATACGCAGTATTTT. Translation: CASSDPGQGPDTQYF.

The chain employs TRBV18 and TRBJ1-6; D might be TRBD1 (6 bases). This CDR3 has 14 amino acids. Germline CDR1 reads KGHSH; CDR2 reads LQKENI. Trimming cost V 6 bases and J 8 bases, with 14 bases left between them. Here the CDR3 reads CASSRGGEHSPLHF. The CDR3, as DNA: TGTGCCAGCTCCCGAGGGGGGGAGCATTCACCCCTCCACTTT. Drawing the rest from reference TRBV18 and TRBJ1-6, the complete variable domain is NAGVMQNPRHLVRRRGQEARLRCSPMKGHSHVYWYRQLPEEGLKFMVYLQKENIIDESGMPKERFSAEFPKEGPSILRIQQVVRGDSAAYFCASSRGGEHSPLHFGNGTRLTVT.

This rearrangement joins TRBV7-9 to TRBJ1-1; D is possibly TRBD1 (6 bases). The V gene lost 4 bases and the J gene lost 0 bases, with 9 bases spanning the gap. CDR3 length: 14 residues. CDR1 and CDR2 from the germline V gene are SEHNR and FQNEAQ (reference sequence). The CDR3 reads CASSSGVMNTEAFF. CDR3 coding DNA: TGTGCCAGCAGCTCAGGGGTTATGAACACTGAAGCTTTCTTT.

This chain joins TRBV19 and TRBJ1-2; TRBD1 matches 7 bases. Germline V gene data show CDR1 as LNHDA and CDR2 as SQIVND (reference sequence). CDR3 size: 14 residues. The trim removed 4 bases at V and 6 bases at J, leaving 8 bases unmatched. The CDR3 loop is CASSSDRDSDGYTF. In DNA, the CDR3 is TGTGCCAGTAGTAGCGACAGGGATAGTGATGGCTACACCTTC. Combining the CDR3 with reference TRBV19 and TRBJ1-2 gives the whole variable domain DGGITQSPKYLFRKEGQNVTLSCEQNLNHDAMYWYRQDPGQGLRLIYYSQIVNDFQKGDIAEGYSVSREKKESFPLTVTSAQKNPTAFYLCASSSDRDSDGYTFGSGTRLTVV.